The 5 T cell receptor beta chains listed next were all sequenced from one sample in a study of T cell therapy after organ transplantation. For these TCRs, the target antigens are not known. Time point given: 4-8 weeks after completion of therapy. This table comes from immunoSEQ multiplex PCR, and its TCRdb copy is limited to in-frame clones, with some not included. The sample yields nearly 20,000 clones, around 80% seen once. The specimen was CD8+ T cells from blood, collected after autologous CMV-specific T cell therapy. The source is a human patient who had received a solid organ transplant and had CMV disease. Some T cells may have come from the graft donor.

The CDR3 reads CASSEALGAGVGISYEQYF. The CDR3 nucleotides are TGTGCCAGCAGTGAAGCGCTCGGGGCAGGGGTAGGGATCTCCTACGAGCAGTACTTC. The rearrangement joins TRBV2 to TRBJ2-5, with D perhaps matching TRBD1 (6 bases). The J call may be mistaken, given a closer DNA end match to TRBJ2-7. From germline, CDR1 is SNHLY and CDR2 FYNNEI. The CDR3 is made up of 19 amino acids.

V gene TRBV15 combines with J gene TRBJ1-2; D is unresolved. Germline V gives CDR1 LNHNV, CDR2 YYDKDF (reference sequence). The CDR3 consists of 14 residues. Trimming pared 1 base from V and 8 bases from J, leaving 14 bases between. CDR3 in DNA: TGTGCCACCAGCAGAGGAACAGAACTGGGAGGCTACACCTTC. This sequence encodes CATSRGTELGGYTF.

This clone has just a few counts. The chain uses TRBV5-6 and TRBJ1-1; D gene unclear. Trimming left V 3 bases short and J 4 bases short, with 7 bases between. CDR3 size: 12 residues. Germline V lookup: CDR1 SGHDT, CDR2 YYEEEE. The CDR3 DNA reads TGTGCCAGCAGCTCGTTTGGCACTGAAGCTTTCTTT. Its protein product is CASSSFGTEAFF.

This chain connects TRBV6-6 to TRBJ1-1; TRBD1 aligns across 8 bases. Germline CDR1 reads MNHNY; CDR2 reads SVGAGI (reference sequence). Unmatched junction bases numbered 3, after V lost 2 bases and J lost 1 base. This CDR3 is 15 amino acids long. The CDR3 here is CASSYTTGANTEAFF. The CDR3 region has the DNA TGTGCCAGCAGTTACACGACAGGGGCGAACACTGAAGCTTTCTTT.

V usage is TRBV27 and J usage is TRBJ2-1; 10 bases match TRBD2. This CDR3 has 18 residues. V was clipped by 5 bases and J by 4 bases; unmatched bases: 14. Germline V gives CDR1 MNHEY, CDR2 SMNVEV (reference sequence). CDR3 loop: CASSPKGAGGPTYNEQFF. As DNA, the CDR3 is TGTGCCAGCAGTCCCAAGGGAGCGGGAGGGCCAACGTACAATGAGCAGTTCTTC.